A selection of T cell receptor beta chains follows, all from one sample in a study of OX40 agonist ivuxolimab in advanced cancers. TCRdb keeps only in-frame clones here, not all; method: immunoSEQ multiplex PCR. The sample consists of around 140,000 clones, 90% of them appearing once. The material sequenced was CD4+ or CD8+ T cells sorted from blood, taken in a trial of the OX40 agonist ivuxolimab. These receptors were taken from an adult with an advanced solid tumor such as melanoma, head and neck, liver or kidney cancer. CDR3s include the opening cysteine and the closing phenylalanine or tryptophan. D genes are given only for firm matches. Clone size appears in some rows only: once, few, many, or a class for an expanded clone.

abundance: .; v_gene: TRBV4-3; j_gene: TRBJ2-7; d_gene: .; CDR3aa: CASSQFAGGVFSYEQYF; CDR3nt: TGCGCCAGCAGCCAATTCGCAGGGGGGGTTTTTTCCTACGAGCAGTACTTC
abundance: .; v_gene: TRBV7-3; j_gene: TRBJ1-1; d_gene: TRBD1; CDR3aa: CASSLGGQRNTEAFF; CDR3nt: TGTGCCAGCAGCTTAGGGGGACAGAGGAACACTGAAGCTTTCTTT
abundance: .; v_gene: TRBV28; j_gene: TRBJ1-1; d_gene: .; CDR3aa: CASSPDRRFEAFF; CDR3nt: TGTGCCAGCAGTCCAGACAGGCGTTTTGAAGCTTTCTTT
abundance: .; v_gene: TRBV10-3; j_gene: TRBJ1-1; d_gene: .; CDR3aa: CAISELLTAAFF; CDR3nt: TGTGCCATCAGTGAATTGTTAACTGCAGCTTTCTTT
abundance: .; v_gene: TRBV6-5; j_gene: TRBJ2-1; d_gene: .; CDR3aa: CASGLSPRYNEQFF; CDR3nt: TGTGCCAGCGGACTCTCGCCTCGGTACAATGAGCAGTTCTTC
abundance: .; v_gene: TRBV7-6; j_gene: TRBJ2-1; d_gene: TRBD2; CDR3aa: CASSLDPGLAGGSYNEQFF; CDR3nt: TGTGCCAGCAGCTTAGACCCCGGCCTAGCGGGGGGCTCCTACAATGAGCAGTTCTTC
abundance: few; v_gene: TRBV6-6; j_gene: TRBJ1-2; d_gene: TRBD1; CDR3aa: CASSPGTATYGYTF; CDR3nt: TGTGCCAGCAGTCCTGGGACAGCCACCTATGGCTACACCTTC
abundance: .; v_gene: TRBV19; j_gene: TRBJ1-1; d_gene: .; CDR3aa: CASTSGGAITEAFF; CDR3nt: TGTGCCAGTACCTCGGGGGGCGCGATAACTGAAGCTTTCTTT
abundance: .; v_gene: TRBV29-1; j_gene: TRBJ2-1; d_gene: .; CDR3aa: CSVEDSGPQFF; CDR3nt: TGCAGCGTTGAAGATTCCGGTCCCCAGTTCTTC
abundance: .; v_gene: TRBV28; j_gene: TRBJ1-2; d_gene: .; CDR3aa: CASSQPPGLQNRGYTF; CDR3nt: TGTGCCAGCAGCCAACCTCCGGGCCTACAAAATCGGGGCTACACCTTC
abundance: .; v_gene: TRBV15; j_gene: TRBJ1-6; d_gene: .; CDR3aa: CATSRDLPGSSPLHF; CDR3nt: TGTGCCACCAGCAGAGATCTTCCAGGATCTTCACCCCTCCACTTT
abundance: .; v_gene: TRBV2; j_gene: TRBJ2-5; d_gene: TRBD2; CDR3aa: CASSEVRAGVREQYF; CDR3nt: TGTGCCAGCAGTGAAGTTCGAGCGGGAGTAAGGGAGCAGTACTTC
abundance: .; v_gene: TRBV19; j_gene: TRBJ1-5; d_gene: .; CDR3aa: CASMSILTRGPQHF; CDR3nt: TGTGCCAGTATGTCCATTCTCACCCGAGGGCCCCAGCATTTT
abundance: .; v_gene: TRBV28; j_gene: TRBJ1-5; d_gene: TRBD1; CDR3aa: CASSRQGRSNQPQHF; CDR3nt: TGTGCCAGCAGTCGACAGGGAAGAAGCAATCAGCCCCAGCATTTT
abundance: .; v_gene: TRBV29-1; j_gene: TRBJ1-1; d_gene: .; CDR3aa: CSVLTVNMNTEAFF; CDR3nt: TGCAGCGTGTTGACAGTAAATATGAACACTGAAGCTTTCTTT
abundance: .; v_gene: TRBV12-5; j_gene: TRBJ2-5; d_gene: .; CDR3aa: CASGLISGGETQYF; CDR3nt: TGTGCTAGTGGTTTGATTAGTGGGGGTGAGACCCAGTACTTC
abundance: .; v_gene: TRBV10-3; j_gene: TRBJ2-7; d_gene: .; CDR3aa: CAIRAGTSYEQYF; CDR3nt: TGTGCCATCAGGGCCGGGACTTCCTACGAGCAGTACTTC